This TCR beta chain was identified during a study of blood T cell repertoires in COVID-19. Sequenced by immunoSEQ multiplex PCR; TCRdb stores in-frame clones only, minus some. The data contain about 73,000 clones, 80% to 85% of them singletons. This TCR derives from a human donor in a cohort sampled during active COVID-19. Sequenced material: peripheral blood.

The CDR3 loop reads CASSEYVTGVSPLHF. CDR3 DNA: TGTGCCAGTAGCGAATATGTAACAGGGGTTTCACCCCTCCACTTT. The V and J genes are TRBV19 and TRBJ1-6, with 7 bases identical to TRBD1. The CDR3 has 15 amino acids. The V gene's germline CDR1 is LNHDA and CDR2 SQIVND (reference sequence). J was trimmed by 9 bases and V by 6 bases; bases with no gene match: 11.